These T cell receptor beta chains were read from a single sample in a study of control samples from healthy donors and cancer patients. The assay was immunoSEQ multiplex PCR, and TCRdb's table has in-frame clones only and misses some. The table lists fewer than 130,000 clones, around 87% of them singletons. The sequenced sample was PBMCs. All receptors derive from a woman aged 55-70 years with lung cancer. CDR3s leave out the opening cysteine and the closing phenylalanine or tryptophan. A D gene is named only where the DNA matches it firmly. Only some rows state a clone size, as once, few, many or a class for expanded clones.

NA,11,NA,TRBV5-1,TRBJ1-6,ASRGLGGDPLH
NA,13,TRBD2,TRBV3-1/TRBV3-2,TRBJ2-1,ASSSRTSSYNEQF
NA,12,NA,TRBV18,TRBJ1-2,ASSPPTGPGGYT
NA,12,TRBD1,TRBV7-2,TRBJ1-2,ASRRPGQLYGYT
NA,9,NA,TRBV24-1,TRBJ1-5,ATSGGGAQH
NA,10,NA,TRBV30,TRBJ2-3,ACSDPTDTQY
NA,13,NA,TRBV4-2,TRBJ1-2,ASSQTGTENYGYT
once,13,NA,TRBV7-2,TRBJ2-1,ASSPRSSGPNEQF
NA,12,NA,TRBV3-1/TRBV3-2,TRBJ1-6,ASSQVTGDSPLH
NA,9,NA,TRBV20-1,TRBJ2-7,SATENYEQY
once,13,TRBD1,TRBV5-1,TRBJ2-5,ASSLVSTGGETQY
NA,14,NA,TRBV27,TRBJ2-1,ASSLRGPGTDNEQF
few,14,NA,TRBV28,TRBJ1-1,ASSSDWRVMNTEAF
NA,12,TRBD2,TRBV12-5,TRBJ2-5,ASGPSSGQETQY
NA,11,NA,TRBV12-3/TRBV12-4,TRBJ1-1,ASSRAGNTEAF
NA,9,NA,TRBV28,TRBJ2-1,ASSRENEQF
NA,12,TRBD1,TRBV24-1,TRBJ1-1,ATSGTGGASEAF
NA,11,NA,TRBV3-1/TRBV3-2,TRBJ1-2,ASSQQGGYGYT
NA,12,NA,TRBV5-6,TRBJ2-3,ASSLVPNTDTQY
NA,12,TRBD1,TRBV30,TRBJ2-7,AWSRAGGGDEQY
NA,11,NA,TRBV6-6,TRBJ2-5,ASRGQPQETQY
NA,12,NA,TRBV7-2,TRBJ1-2,ASSLGGIADGYT
NA,13,TRBD1,TRBV5-1,TRBJ2-5,ASSSGQGIGETQY
few,15,NA,TRBV27,TRBJ2-1,ASSPGRPVFSYNEQF